The entry that follows covers one T cell receptor beta chain sequence. The record originates from a study of T cell changes during pregnancy in multiple sclerosis. The CDR3 loop spans 18 amino acids. The germline V gene encodes CDR1 LGHNA and CDR2 YNFKEQ. Unmatched junction bases numbered 7, after V lost 1 base and J lost 0 bases. Clones were sequenced by immunoSEQ multiplex PCR, and TCRdb holds only the in-frame ones, with some missing. The sample has about 46,000 clones; around 93% are singletons. The sample consisted of CD8+ T cells from peripheral blood mononuclear cells, taken in the second trimester of pregnancy. The chain joins TRBV4-2 to TRBJ2-4, with TRBD2 matching 9 bases. The sequence was obtained from a female donor with multiple sclerosis, enrolled in a pregnancy study. The DNA for the CDR3 is TGTGCCAGCAGCCAAGGCCTAGCGGGGACACTAGCCAAAAACATTCAGTACTTC. Protein product: CASSQGLAGTLAKNIQYF.